This section outlines one T cell receptor beta chain sequence together with its context. Its antigen is as yet unknown. The sample belongs to a study of T cell clones after liver transplantation. Looking at the study overall: A pre-transplant mixed lymphocyte reaction with TCRbeta sequencing defined graft-donor-reactive clones followed in post-transplant blood. As an antigen-independent comparator, third-party-reactive TCRbeta sequences came from pre-transplant mixed lymphocyte reactions. Study-level results: Compared with third party-reactive sequences, donor-reactive ones declined more, independent of withdrawal success.

The method was immunoSEQ multiplex PCR; TCRdb's version includes in-frame clones alone and lacks a portion of them. The data show tens of thousands of clones, roughly three quarters seen once. CDR3 length: 15 amino acids. Germline lookup yields CDR1 MNHEY and CDR2 SMNVEV (reference sequence). V shed 4 bases, J shed 5 bases, and the junction held 9 bases outside the gene matches. The chain combines TRBV27 with TRBJ2-7; 9 bases are a match to TRBD1. Sequenced here: CD4+ T cells from blood, sampled at the 22-month timepoint. The source of this sequence is a human patient who received a liver transplant. Some T cells may have come from the graft donor. CDR3 bases: TGTGCCAGCAGTTACTCGATGGACAGGGGACACGAGCAGTACTTC. It is translated as CASSYSMDRGHEQYF.